The next 15 T cell receptor beta chains were all read from a single sample in a study of neoadjuvant anti-PD-1 for oral cavity cancer. Regarding time point: after neoadjuvant nivolumab, at surgical resection. Clones were read by immunoSEQ multiplex PCR, and TCRdb kept only the in-frame ones, dropping some. This repertoire shows some 10,000 clones, roughly 61% found once; its top ten account for approximately 8.1%. The specimen comprised tumor tissue, sampled after nivolumab (anti-PD-1) treatment. The receptors derive from a person aged 35-79 years with oral cavity squamous cell carcinoma.

The chain carries TRBV11-2 and TRBJ1-4, with TRBD1 identical over 8 bases. Losses at the gene ends were 5 bases for V and 7 bases for J; bases not matched to a gene: 12. This CDR3 has 16 residues. Germline V gene lookup returns CDR1 SGHAT and CDR2 FQNNGV. The DNA for the CDR3 is TGTGCCAGCAGCCCCTTGTCCAGGGGGCGCGTTGAAAAACTGTTTTTT. Its translation is CASSPLSRGRVEKLFF.

V gene TRBV21-1 combines with J gene TRBJ2-7. TRBV21-1 is a recognized pseudogene. CDR3 length: 10 residues. CDR3 DNA sequence: TGTGCCAGCAGCATGAACGAGCAGTACTTC. Its translation is CASSMNEQYF.

The chain is built from TRBV5-5 and TRBJ1-6, with a tentative D call TRBD1 (5 bases). V was shortened by 3 bases and J by 7 bases, with 8 bases between the two germline ends. The CDR3 contains 13 residues. In germline, CDR1 is SGHKS, CDR2 YYEKEE (reference sequence). CDR3 region: CASSSKGNSPLHF. In DNA form, the CDR3 reads TGTGCCAGCAGCTCAAAGGGGAATTCACCCCTCCACTTT.

V gene TRBV15 combines with J gene TRBJ2-3, with D maybe TRBD1 (6 bases). V shed 1 base and J shed 5 bases, with 16 bases lying between them. Looked up from germline, CDR1 is LNHNV and CDR2 is YYDKDF (reference sequence). The CDR3 totals 16 residues. DNA for the CDR3: TGTGCCACCAGCAGAGGAACCTATCCAGGGGTAGATACGCAGTATTTT. This codes for CATSRGTYPGVDTQYF.

The gene calls are TRBV19 and TRBJ2-1, with 7 nucleotides matching TRBD2. Looked up from germline, CDR1 is LNHDA and CDR2 is SQIVND (reference sequence). The CDR3 runs 17 residues. V dropped 0 bases and J dropped 0; count of bases not matched to a gene: 5. The CDR3 bases are TGTGCCAGTAGTATAGATGGGGGGGGGAGCTCCTACAATGAGCAGTTCTTC. Translating it yields CASSIDGGGSSYNEQFF.

The chain recombines TRBV2 with TRBJ1-5; maybe TRBD1 (6 bases). Deletions cut 5 bases from V and 1 base from J, with 12 bases between. The CDR3 spans 15 residues. Per germline, CDR1 SNHLY and CDR2 FYNNEI. CDR3 nucleotides: TGTGCCAGCAGTTTACAGGGTGGCAGCAATCAGCCCCAGCATTTT. Its protein product is CASSLQGGSNQPQHF.

The genes are TRBV5-1 and TRBJ1-1; no definite D call. Per the germline V gene, CDR1 is SGHRS and CDR2 is YFSETQ. With 1 base removed from V and 2 bases from J, the gap between germline ends came to 9 bases. The CDR3 contains 14 residues. The chain's CDR3 is CASSLFKPNTEAFF. For the CDR3, the DNA is TGCGCCAGCAGCTTGTTTAAGCCTAACACTGAAGCTTTCTTT.

The V gene is TRBV6-1, the J gene TRBJ1-5, with TRBD1 matching 8 bases. The CDR3 extends over 15 amino acids. Germline values: CDR1 MNHNS, CDR2 SASEGT. With V trimmed by 4 bases and J by 5 bases, 7 bases remained unmatched. CDR3 coding DNA: TGTGCCAGCAGTGGGCGGGACAGGAGGGATCAGCCCCAGCATTTT. This gives the protein CASSGRDRRDQPQHF.

This clone appeared a few times. The CDR3 DNA sequence: TGTGCCAGCGGTATCTACAATGAGCAGTTCTTC. Translation gives CASGIYNEQFF. The chain combines TRBV7-2 with TRBJ2-1, with D uncertain. The CDR3 length is 11 residues. V was trimmed by 8 bases and J by 3 bases, leaving 5 bases between them. CDR1 and CDR2 (germline): SGHTA, FQGNSA.

The gene calls are TRBV6-1 and TRBJ1-1, with a weak D call TRBD1 (5 bases). This CDR3 comprises 14 residues. Trimming left V 6 bases short and J 3 bases short, with 14 bases between. Germline V CDR1 and CDR2: MNHNS, SASEGT. CDR3 bases: TGTGCCAGCAGAACCCCGTCGGGGCACACTGAAGCTTTCTTT. This translates into CASRTPSGHTEAFF.

The chain is built from TRBV5-1 and TRBJ2-1, with D possibly being TRBD2 (5 bases). V was clipped by 0 bases and J by 7 bases, with 11 bases between them. Per germline, CDR1 SGHRS and CDR2 YFSETQ. The CDR3 length is 14 residues. CDR3 sequence: CASSLAGVVNEQFF. For the CDR3, the DNA is TGCGCCAGCAGCTTGGCCGGGGTAGTGAATGAGCAGTTCTTC.

The chain combines TRBV28 with TRBJ1-1; a possible D gene is TRBD1 (6 bases). Trimming stripped 5 bases from V and 6 bases from J, with 16 bases between. CDR1 is MDHEN, CDR2 SYDVKM, per germline. The CDR3 runs to 14 residues. CDR3 DNA sequence: TGTGCCAGCAGTACAAGGACAGAAAGGGCTGAAGCTTTCTTT. Its protein is CASSTRTERAEAFF.

Relative to its sample, this clone is medium-sized. An end of the junction does not agree with germline; a read error may underlie this. V and J are TRBV18 and TRBJ2-7; D may be TRBD2 (6 bases). The CDR3 has 15 residues. Per the germline V gene, CDR1 is KGHSH and CDR2 is LQKENI. CDR3 sequence reads: CASSPPAGRKHEQYF. The CDR3 DNA reads TGTGCCAGCTCCCCACCCGCGGGACGGAAGCACGAGCAGTACTTC.

This rearrangement joins TRBV6-6 to TRBJ2-5, with D possibly TRBD1 on 5 matching bases. V lost 7 bases, J lost 4 bases, and 16 bases lay in between. The CDR3 loop spans 14 amino acids. Germline values: CDR1 MNHNY, CDR2 SVGAGI (reference sequence). The chain's CDR3 is CASTPPTVRETQYF. CDR3 DNA: TGTGCCAGCACCCCTCCGACAGTCCGAGAGACCCAGTACTTC.

This clone has just a few counts. The rearrangement links TRBV2 to TRBJ2-5, with a possible D match to TRBD1 (6 bases). This CDR3 has 13 amino acids. V shed 7 bases and J shed 2 bases, with 11 bases lying between them. The V gene's germline CDR1 is SNHLY and CDR2 FYNNEI. DNA for the CDR3: TGTGCCAGCAACGAACAGGGACAAGAGACCCAGTACTTC. Amino acid sequence: CASNEQGQETQYF.